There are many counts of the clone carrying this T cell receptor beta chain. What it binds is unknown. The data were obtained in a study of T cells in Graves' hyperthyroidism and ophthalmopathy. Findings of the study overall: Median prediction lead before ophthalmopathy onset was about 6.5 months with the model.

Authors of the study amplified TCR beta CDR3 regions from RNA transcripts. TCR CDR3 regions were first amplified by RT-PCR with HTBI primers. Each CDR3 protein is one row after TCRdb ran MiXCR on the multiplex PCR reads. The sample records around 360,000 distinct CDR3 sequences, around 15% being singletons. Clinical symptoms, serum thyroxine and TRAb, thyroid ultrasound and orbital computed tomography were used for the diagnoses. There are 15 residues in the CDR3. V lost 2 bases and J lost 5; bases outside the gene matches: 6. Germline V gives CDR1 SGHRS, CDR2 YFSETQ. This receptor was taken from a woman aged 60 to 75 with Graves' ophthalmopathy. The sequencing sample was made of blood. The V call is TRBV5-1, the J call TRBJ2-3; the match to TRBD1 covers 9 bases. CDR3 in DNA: TGCGCCAGCAGCTTAGACCGGGACAGGGTAGATACGCAGTATTTT. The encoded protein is CASSLDRDRVDTQYF.